Sequencing of this T cell receptor (beta chain) was carried out in a study of blood T cell repertoires in COVID-19. Study-level background: PBMCs, B-cell-depleted T cells, or T cells provided the cDNA or gDNA that made up the material.

This CDR3 contains 11 residues. The V end lost 10 bases, the J end lost 7 bases, and 10 bases lay between the germline ends. The V gene's germline CDR1 is MGHDK and CDR2 SYGVNS. In its sample, this clone was seen once. Seattle patient enrollment occurred during active infection, with longitudinal follow-up thereafter. Authors' methods: The assay estimated nucleated cells by amplifying reference gene primers. Measured with immunoSEQ multiplex PCR; TCRdb has only the in-frame clones, and not every one. V, J and clone size reflect that table, while D and trimming were determined from the DNA. The sample lists about 180,000 clones, roughly 84% occurring once.

Source material: peripheral blood. This sequence joins TRBV25-1 and TRBJ1-4; tentative D call: TRBD1 (6 bases). The TCR sequence derives from an older person with COVID-19, enrolled during active disease. This chain's CDR3 is CATGATEKLFF. For the CDR3, the DNA is TGTGCCACAGGGGCGACTGAAAAACTGTTTTTT.